These 10 T cell receptor beta chains share one sample of origin, sequenced in a study of Ad26.COV2.S vaccination and SARS-CoV-2 variants. This sample's treatment: approximately 18 received Ad26.COV2.S at low or high dose, single or two shots; a few received placebo; per-sample allocation not given. Sampling was performed 63 days after the first vaccine or placebo injection. Clones were read by immunoSEQ multiplex PCR, and TCRdb kept only the in-frame ones, dropping some. The table lists hundreds of thousands of clones, about 85% of them singletons. This specimen consisted of peripheral blood, obtained in a trial of Ad26.COV2.S vaccine versus placebo. All receptors come from a person between 18 and 59 years old who received the Ad26.COV2.S COVID-19 vaccine or a placebo.

The chain has TRBV27 and TRBJ2-7, with D perhaps TRBD1 (5 bases). The CDR3 runs 13 residues. Trimming left V 2 bases short and J 1 base short, with 6 bases between. Looked up from germline, CDR1 is MNHEY and CDR2 is SMNVEV (reference sequence). In DNA form, the CDR3 reads TGTGCCAGCAGTTTAGACAGATCCTACGAGCAGTACTTC. It yields the protein CASSLDRSYEQYF.

V is TRBV15 and J is TRBJ1-1; the D is unclear. The CDR3 length is 15 residues. CDR1 LNHNV and CDR2 YYDKDF come from the germline V gene (reference sequence). Trimming left V 0 bases short and J 8 bases short, with 16 bases between. CDR3 coding DNA: TGTGCCACCAGCAGAGATGTCGGGCGGGTCGCGGAAGCTTTCTTT. Translating gives CATSRDVGRVAEAFF.

This chain joins TRBV7-8 and TRBJ2-7, with TRBD1 identical over 9 bases. The CDR3 is 14 amino acids. Germline-derived CDR1 and CDR2 are SGHVS and FQNEAQ. With V trimmed by 5 bases and J by 2 bases, 4 bases remained unmatched. The CDR3 DNA follows: TGTGCCAGCAGCCCAGGGACAGGGCCCTACGAGCAGTACTTC. The encoded protein is CASSPGTGPYEQYF.

The CDR3, as DNA: TGTGCCAGCAGCTTAGATGTGGCAGCGAACACCGGGGAGCTGTTTTTT. The encoded protein is CASSLDVAANTGELFF. This chain connects TRBV11-2 to TRBJ2-2; D is ambiguous. Trimming removed 0 bases from V and 0 bases from J, with 8 bases in between. CDR1 is SGHAT and CDR2 is FQNNGV in the germline V gene. This CDR3 is built from 16 residues. The variable domain in full, completed from reference TRBV11-2 and TRBJ2-2, reads EAGVAQSPRYKIIEKRQSVAFWCNPISGHATLYWYQQILGQGPKLLIQFQNNGVVDDSQLPKDRFSAERLKGVDSTLKIQPAKLEDSAVYLCASSLDVAANTGELFFGEGSRLTVL.

V and J are TRBV28 and TRBJ1-1; D is unresolved. Per germline, CDR1 MDHEN and CDR2 SYDVKM. The CDR3 is 13 residues long. Trimming stripped 8 bases from V and 7 bases from J, with 17 bases between. In nucleotides, the CDR3 is TGTGCCAGCTCCCGATCCCCCTTGGTTGAAGCTTTCTTT. Residues: CASSRSPLVEAFF.

Worth noting for this clone: Other nucleotide sequences from this sample produce the same CDR3. The chain couples TRBV6-2 or TRBV6-3 to TRBJ2-7; 11 bases are a match to TRBD1. Trimming at V came to 5 bases and at J to 2 bases, leaving 2 bases not matched to a gene. CDR1 is MNHEY, CDR2 SVGEGT, per germline. The CDR3 spans 14 residues. CDR3 DNA: TGTGCCAGCAGTCGGACAGGGGGCCCCTACGAGCAGTACTTC. Encoded protein: CASSRTGGPYEQYF.

The chain is built from TRBV29-1 and TRBJ2-7, with 7 bases identical to TRBD1. CDR1 and CDR2 from the germline V gene are SQVTM and ANQGSEA. Losses at the gene ends were 0 bases for V and 1 base for J; bases not matched to a gene: 3. This CDR3 has 14 amino acids. The CDR3 region is CSVEDTGASYEQYF. The CDR3 nucleotides are TGCAGCGTTGAAGATACAGGGGCTTCCTACGAGCAGTACTTC.

The V gene is TRBV18, the J gene TRBJ1-1, with 9 bases lining up with TRBD1. In germline, CDR1 is KGHSH, CDR2 LQKENI. V dropped 3 bases and J dropped 5; count of bases not matched to a gene: 10. The CDR3 has 16 amino acids. CDR3: CASSPKSLDRGTEAFF. The CDR3 DNA follows: TGTGCCAGCTCACCGAAGTCTCTGGACAGGGGAACTGAAGCTTTCTTT.

CDR3 DNA: TGTGCCAGCAGCTTGAGTCGGACAGGGGGCGGCTTGCCCCAGCATTTT. It is translated as CASSLSRTGGGLPQHF. The V call is TRBV5-6, the J call TRBJ1-5, with 11 bases lining up with TRBD1. After removal of 1 base from V and 9 bases from J, the junction contained 9 bases not matched to a gene. This CDR3 is 16 amino acids long. Germline CDR1 reads SGHDT; CDR2 reads YYEEEE.

The chain recombines TRBV7-9 with TRBJ1-4, with 8 bases that match TRBD1. Germline trimming cut 3 bases from V and 7 bases from J; bases unmatched to any gene: 4. Germline V lookup: CDR1 SEHNR, CDR2 FQNEAQ (reference sequence). The CDR3 extends over 14 amino acids. The CDR3 reads CASSFGQGSEKLFF. The CDR3 DNA follows: TGTGCCAGCAGCTTTGGACAGGGAAGTGAAAAACTGTTTTTT. The variable domain in full, completed from reference TRBV7-9 and TRBJ1-4, reads DTGVSQNPRHKITKRGQNVTFRCDPISEHNRLYWYRQTLGQGPEFLTYFQNEAQLEKSRLLSDRFSAERPKGSFSTLEIQRTEQGDSAMYLCASSFGQGSEKLFFGSGTQLSVL.